Below are 25 T cell receptor beta chains sequenced from a single sample in a study of CD8+CD57+ T cells in acquired aplastic anemia. The template for TCR beta VDJ and CDR3 sequence profiling was genomic DNA. Via MiXCR, TCRdb re-called the reads, giving one row per CDR3 protein. Among about 290,000 distinct CDR3 sequences listed, approximately 60% were seen once. Flow cytometry had shown expanded CD8+CD57+ cells in the patients chosen for sequencing. Sequences were obtained from sorted CD4+, CD8+, or CD8+CD57+ T cells (not recorded which) from PBMCs. The receptors here all came from a human donor with aplastic anemia.

This chain connects TRBV9 to TRBJ1-6; D is unresolved. In germline, CDR1 is SGDLS, CDR2 YYNGEE. The CDR3 contains 13 residues. V gave up 3 bases and J gave up 9 bases, with 10 bases separating them. The CDR3, as DNA: TGTGCCAGCAGCGCGGACCGGTCTTCACCCCTCCACTTT. Translated: CASSADRSSPLHF.

The rearrangement joins TRBV6-5 to TRBJ2-7; TRBD1 might be the D (5 bases). The CDR3 runs to 14 residues. CDR1 MNHEY and CDR2 SVGAGI come from the germline V gene. Trimming cost V 7 bases and J 2 bases, with 15 bases left between them. The CDR3 sequence is CASKTGIVAYEQYF. In DNA form, the CDR3 reads TGTGCCAGCAAAACAGGAATAGTAGCCTACGAGCAGTACTTC.

This clonotype was recorded a few times. The genes are TRBV5-5 and TRBJ1-3; no clear D gene. The CDR3 totals 15 residues. Germline CDR1 SGHKS, CDR2 YYEKEE (reference sequence). Trimming pared 1 base from V and 8 bases from J, leaving 16 bases between. The CDR3 DNA is TGTGCCAGCAGCTTGCTTCCGTCGGGCCCGCACACCATATATTTT. It specifies CASSLLPSGPHTIYF.

This chain uses TRBV7-4 with TRBJ2-3; tentative D call: TRBD2 (6 bases). V shed 6 bases and J shed 2 bases, with 21 bases lying between them. The CDR3 has 17 amino acids. Germline V lookup: CDR1 SGHVT, CDR2 SQSDAQ. The CDR3: CASSRTGTAPSTDTQYF. DNA of the CDR3: TGTGCCAGCAGTCGCACCGGGACTGCACCTTCCACAGATACGCAGTATTTT.

The CDR3 is CSAIPDRGSNEQFF. CDR3 DNA sequence: TGCAGTGCCATCCCGGACAGGGGGTCCAATGAGCAGTTCTTC. The genes are TRBV20-1 and TRBJ2-1; 10 nucleotides match TRBD1. CDR3 length equals 14 residues. Per germline, CDR1 DFQATT and CDR2 SNEGSKA (reference sequence). V shed 6 bases and J 6 bases; nucleotides not matched to a gene: 8.

This clonotype occurred a few times. The CDR3 DNA sequence: TGTGCCAGCAGCTTAGACGGGGCTTTATACGAGCAGTACTTC. Protein: CASSLDGALYEQYF. The chain has TRBV5-4 and TRBJ2-7; perhaps D is TRBD1 or TRBD2 (5 bases each). The germline gives CDR1 SGHNT, CDR2 YYREEE (reference sequence). Trimming removed 2 bases at V and 4 bases at J, with 13 bases between. The CDR3 has 14 amino acids.

This chain connects TRBV29-1 to TRBJ1-2; 7 bases align to TRBD1. Trimming at V came to 3 bases and at J to 0 bases, leaving 13 bases not matched to a gene. The CDR3 totals 17 residues. Germline CDR1 SQVTM, CDR2 ANQGSEA. The CDR3 nucleotides are TGCAGCGTTGATCGGGGACAGTTACCGAGTACTAACTATGGCTACACCTTC. It codes for CSVDRGQLPSTNYGYTF.

This clonotype was seen many times. This sequence joins TRBV5-5 and TRBJ2-5, with 7 bases identical to TRBD1. This CDR3 region has 16 residues. V shed 2 bases and J 1 base; nucleotides not matched to a gene: 8. Germline CDR1 SGHKS, CDR2 YYEKEE (reference sequence). The DNA for the CDR3 is TGTGCCAGCAGCTTAAATGACAGGGCCCTCCAAGAGACCCAGTACTTC. Its translation: CASSLNDRALQETQYF.

The CDR3 bases are TGCAGTGCTAGGAGGGGGACAGAAAAACTGTTTTTT. Translated, it gives CSARRGTEKLFF. V usage is TRBV20-1 and J usage is TRBJ1-4; TRBD1 is a possible D gene (6 bases). CDR1 DFQATT and CDR2 SNEGSKA come from the germline V gene (reference sequence). CDR3 length: 12 residues. Between the trimmed V and J ends, which lost 3 bases and 8 bases, there was a span of 10 bases.

Notes on this clonotype: At one end, the junction sequence differs from germline, possibly due to a read error. V usage is TRBV20-1 and J usage is TRBJ2-2, with TRBD2 identical over 11 bases. The germline V gene encodes CDR1 DFQATT and CDR2 SNEGSKA (reference sequence). CDR3 size: 18 residues. CDR3 coding DNA: TGCAGTGCTAGGTCCGTTGGTAGCGGGGGGGCGTACACCGGGGACCTGTTTTTT. Protein: CSARSVGSGGAYTGDLFF.

This sequence joins TRBV12-3 or TRBV12-4 and TRBJ2-5; the D gene is possibly TRBD2 (5 bases). Deletions cut 5 bases from V and 9 bases from J, with 19 bases between. The CDR3 length is 14 residues. Written as DNA, the CDR3 is TGTGCCAGCAGTCCGACTAATAGCAATCAGCCCCAGTACTTC. Residues: CASSPTNSNQPQYF.

This clonotype was detected ten times or more. The genes are TRBV5-6 and TRBJ1-2, with 8 bases identical to TRBD1. J was trimmed by 5 bases and V by 1 base; bases with no gene match: 1. The CDR3 is 13 residues long. The germline gives CDR1 SGHDT, CDR2 YYEEEE. This chain's CDR3 is CASSLQGAYGYTF. The DNA for the CDR3 is TGTGCCAGCAGCTTGCAGGGGGCTTATGGCTACACCTTC.

This chain links TRBV10-3 with TRBJ1-1; D is ambiguous. The CDR3 contains 14 residues. V was clipped by 0 bases and J by 2 bases, with 7 bases between them. From germline, CDR1 is ENHRY and CDR2 SYGVKD. DNA for the CDR3: TGTGCCATCAGTGAGTCCGGGCGTAACACTGAAGCTTTCTTT. Translating gives CAISESGRNTEAFF.

In this sample, this clonotype turned up a few times. The chain couples TRBV15 to TRBJ2-7, with no clear D. The V and J ends lost 0 bases and 7 bases respectively, with 10 bases between them. The CDR3 has 13 residues. Germline CDR1 is LNHNV and CDR2 is YYDKDF (reference sequence). In DNA form, the CDR3 reads TGTGCCACCAGCAGAGACCCTAGGTGGGAGCAGTACTTC. It yields the protein CATSRDPRWEQYF.

This clonotype occurred once. The chain employs TRBV19 and TRBJ1-2; TRBD1 matches 9 bases. The V segment lost 5 bases and the J segment 4 bases; nucleotides outside the gene matches: 5. Germline V lookup: CDR1 LNHDA, CDR2 SQIVND (reference sequence). The CDR3 has 14 amino acids. Here the CDR3 reads CASSAGTGIYGYTF. The CDR3, as DNA: TGTGCCAGTAGTGCCGGGACAGGGATCTATGGCTACACCTTC.

The chain is built from TRBV29-1 and TRBJ1-5; 7 bases agree with TRBD1. J gave up 4 bases and V 4 bases, and 10 bases lay outside the gene matches. Germline values: CDR1 SQVTM, CDR2 ANQGSEA. This CDR3 region has 15 residues. CDR3: CSVGNRDSKNQPQHF. CDR3 sequence (DNA): TGCAGCGTTGGTAACCGGGACAGTAAGAATCAGCCCCAGCATTTT.

This clonotype appeared many times. J is TRBJ1-4 and V is TRBV2; TRBD1 aligns across 7 bases. Trimming took 7 bases from V and 7 from J; bases not matched to a gene: 12. Germline lookup yields CDR1 SNHLY and CDR2 FYNNEI. The CDR3 covers 15 residues. The CDR3 sequence is CASTGKGAFREKLFF. CDR3 DNA sequence: TGTGCCAGCACGGGCAAGGGGGCGTTTCGTGAAAAACTGTTTTTT.

This clonotype was seen a single time. The chain combines TRBV6-5 with TRBJ2-3; a weak D match, TRBD1 (6 bases). The CDR3 runs to 15 residues. V lost 1 base and J lost 3, with 11 bases in between. Germline V CDR1 and CDR2: MNHEY, SVGAGI. In nucleotides, the CDR3 is TGTGCCAGCAGTTACTTCCCCACAGGGACAGATACGCAGTATTTT. This sequence encodes CASSYFPTGTDTQYF.

The chain links TRBV28 to TRBJ1-6; TRBD1 matches 8 bases. This CDR3 is built from 15 residues. V was pared by 3 bases and J by 9 bases, with 7 bases of the junction left unmatched. Germline loops: CDR1 MDHEN, CDR2 SYDVKM. The CDR3, as DNA: TGTGCCAGCAGTTTCCCGGACAGGGATACTTCACCCCTCCACTTT. This encodes CASSFPDRDTSPLHF.

The rearrangement uses TRBV5-1 and TRBJ1-2; D remains unclear. CDR1 is SGHRS, CDR2 YFSETQ, per germline. V was clipped by 3 bases and J by 7 bases, with 13 bases between them. This CDR3 contains 13 residues. CDR3 sequence (DNA): TGCGCCAGCAGCTCTCACGAGGGAGGTGGCTACACCTTC. Encoded protein: CASSSHEGGGYTF.

In its sample, this clonotype was seen many times. V is TRBV11-2 and J is TRBJ1-1; 9 bases map to TRBD1. Looked up from germline, CDR1 is SGHAT and CDR2 is FQNNGV. The CDR3 has 14 residues. V trimming: 3 bases; J trimming: 5 bases; junction bases outside the gene matches: 4. The CDR3 loop is CASSFGTGNTEAFF. CDR3 nucleotides: TGTGCCAGCAGCTTTGGGACAGGGAATACTGAAGCTTTCTTT.

The V call is TRBV9, the J call TRBJ2-3; 7 nucleotides align to TRBD2. V shed 0 bases and J 1 base; nucleotides not matched to a gene: 5. CDR1 is SGDLS and CDR2 is YYNGEE in the germline V gene. This CDR3 is built from 16 residues. The CDR3 region has the DNA TGTGCCAGCAGCGTAGGAGAGCGGGGAGGCACAGATACGCAGTATTTT. Translation gives CASSVGERGGTDTQYF. The full variable domain, its missing parts supplied by reference TRBV9 and TRBJ2-3, is DSGVTQTPKHLITATGQRVTLRCSPRSGDLSVYWYQQSLDQGLQFLIQYYNGEERAKGNILERFSAQQFPDLHSELNLSSLELGDSALYFCASSVGERGGTDTQYFGPGTRLTVL.

As DNA, the CDR3 is TGTGCCAGCTCACCACCGAATGGCGGGGCAACCTCCTACGAGCAGTACTTC. Protein sequence: CASSPPNGGATSYEQYF. The genes are TRBV2 and TRBJ2-7, with a possible D match to TRBD2 (6 bases). Germline V gene sequence: CDR1 SNHLY, CDR2 FYNNEI. V was trimmed by 8 bases and J by 0 bases, leaving 23 bases between them. CDR3 length: 17 amino acids.

Many counts were recorded for this clonotype. This chain connects TRBV9 to TRBJ2-7; D unresolved. Trimming took 0 bases from V and 0 from J, leaving 7 bases between them. CDR3 length equals 14 residues. CDR1 is SGDLS, CDR2 YYNGEE, per germline. The CDR3 DNA reads TGTGCCAGCAGCGTAGACGTCCACTCCTACGAGCAGTACTTC. This encodes CASSVDVHSYEQYF.

The chain couples TRBV7-3 to TRBJ1-6; possibly TRBD1 for D (6 bases). CDR1 is SGHTA and CDR2 is FQGTGA in the germline V gene. Trimming pared 5 bases from V and 4 bases from J, leaving 12 bases between. The CDR3 extends over 15 amino acids. The CDR3 loop is CASSPQGTYNSPLHF. Written as DNA, the CDR3 is TGTGCCAGCAGCCCACAGGGCACTTATAATTCACCCCTCCACTTT.